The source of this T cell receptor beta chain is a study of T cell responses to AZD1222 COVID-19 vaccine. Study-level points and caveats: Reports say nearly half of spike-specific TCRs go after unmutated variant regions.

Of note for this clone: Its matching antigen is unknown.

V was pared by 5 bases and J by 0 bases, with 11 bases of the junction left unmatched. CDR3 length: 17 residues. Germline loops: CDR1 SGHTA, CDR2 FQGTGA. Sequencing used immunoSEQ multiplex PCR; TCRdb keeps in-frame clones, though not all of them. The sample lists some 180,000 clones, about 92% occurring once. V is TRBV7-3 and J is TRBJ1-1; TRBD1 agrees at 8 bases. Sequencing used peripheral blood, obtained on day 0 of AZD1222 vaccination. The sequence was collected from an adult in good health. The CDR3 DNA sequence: TGTGCCAGCAGCCCAACAGGGGGACCAAGCATGAACACTGAAGCTTTCTTT. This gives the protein CASSPTGGPSMNTEAFF.